What follows are 3 T cell receptor beta chains derived from one specimen sequenced in a study of cytomegalovirus exposure and HLA in healthy donors (dated by TCRdb to about 2017). To prepare the library, the immunoSEQ multiplex PCR assay was applied. This is the immuneACCESS table as TCRdb keeps it, with only in-frame sequences that have V and J called. A part of the clones is gone; compared with another copy, unresolved V genes explain less than half, and the rest is unexplained. Present in this sample are around 61,000 clones, 80% to 95% of which were seen just once. The ten largest clones add up to approximately 5% of the sample. Sequences were obtained from PBMCs. All receptors come from a man aged 18 to 35 in good health and CMV-seropositive.

The chain links TRBV19 to TRBJ2-3; weak D call: TRBD2 (6 bases). CDR3 length: 14 residues. Germline-derived CDR1 and CDR2 are LNHDA and SQIVND (reference sequence). V lost 3 bases, J lost 1 base, and 8 bases lay in between. The CDR3 region is CASSMGGGTDTQYF. In nucleotides, the CDR3 is TGTGCCAGTAGTATGGGCGGGGGCACAGATACGCAGTATTTT.

The rearrangement uses TRBV5-1 and TRBJ2-5; 8 bases map to TRBD1. Unmatched junction bases numbered 9, after V lost 6 bases and J lost 5 bases. CDR3 size: 14 residues. Germline CDR1 reads SGHRS; CDR2 reads YFSETQ. CDR3 in amino acids: CASKGTGHGETQYF. The CDR3 DNA reads as TGCGCCAGCAAAGGGACAGGTCACGGGGAGACCCAGTACTTC.

This chain joins TRBV10-3 and TRBJ2-7, with 13 positions matching TRBD2. The trim removed 6 bases at V and 13 bases at J, leaving 9 bases unmatched. CDR3 size: 13 residues. Germline CDR1 reads ENHRY; CDR2 reads SYGVKD. In DNA, the CDR3 is TGTGCCATCAGGGGGACTAGCGGGACTTTCGAATACTTC. It encodes CAIRGTSGTFEYF.